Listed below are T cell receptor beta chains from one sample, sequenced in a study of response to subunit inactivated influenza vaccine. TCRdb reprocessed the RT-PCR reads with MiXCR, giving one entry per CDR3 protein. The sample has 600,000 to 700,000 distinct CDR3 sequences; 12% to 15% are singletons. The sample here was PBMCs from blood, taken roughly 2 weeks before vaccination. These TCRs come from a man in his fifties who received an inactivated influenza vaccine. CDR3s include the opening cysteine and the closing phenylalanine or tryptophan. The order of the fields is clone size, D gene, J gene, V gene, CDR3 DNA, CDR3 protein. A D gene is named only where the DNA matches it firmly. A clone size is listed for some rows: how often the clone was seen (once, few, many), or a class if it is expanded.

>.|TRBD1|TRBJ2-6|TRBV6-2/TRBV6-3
TGTGCCAGCAGTTATTACAGGGGGAGCTCTGGGGCCAACGTCCTGACTTTC
CASSYYRGSSGANVLTF
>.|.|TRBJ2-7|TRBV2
TGTGCCAGCAGATATGCCAGCTACGAGCAGTACTTC
CASRYASYEQYF
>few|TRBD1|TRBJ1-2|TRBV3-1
TGTGCCAGCAGCAAAGGGGGCAGGGCGGCTGGCTACACCTTC
CASSKGGRAAGYTF
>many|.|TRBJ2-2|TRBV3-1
TGTGCCAGCAGCCAAGATATACCCCGCGGGGGCGGTGAGCTGTTTTTT
CASSQDIPRGGGELFF
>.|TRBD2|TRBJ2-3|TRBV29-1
TGCAGCGTATCTATAGCGGGAGTGCGCACAGATACGCAGTATTTT
CSVSIAGVRTDTQYF
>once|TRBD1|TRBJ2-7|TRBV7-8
TGTGCCAGCAGCTTAATAGGGACAGGGTCCTACGAGCAGTACTTC
CASSLIGTGSYEQYF
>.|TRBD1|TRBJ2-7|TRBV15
TGTGCCACCAGCAGGAGACAGGGGGTTAGCGAGCAGTACTTC
CATSRRQGVSEQYF
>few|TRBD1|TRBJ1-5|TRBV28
TGTGCCAGCAGTAAACCCACCGGGACAGGGAAATATAGCAATCAGCCCCAGCATTTT
CASSKPTGTGKYSNQPQHF
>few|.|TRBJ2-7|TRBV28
TGTGCCAGCAAAACAGGGAGCCTCTACGAGCAGTACTTC
CASKTGSLYEQYF
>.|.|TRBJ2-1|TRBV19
TGTGCCAGTAGTTTGGTCAGCTTGACCTACAATGAGCAGTTCTTC
CASSLVSLTYNEQFF
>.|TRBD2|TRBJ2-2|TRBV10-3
TGTGCCATCACCCCAGGACTAGTAACGACCGGGGAGCTGTTTTTT
CAITPGLVTTGELFF
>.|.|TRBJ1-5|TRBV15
TGTGCCACCAGCAGAGTCGGGGGGGCCAATCAGCCCCAGCATTTT
CATSRVGGANQPQHF
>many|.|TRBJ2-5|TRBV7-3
TGTGCCAGCAGCTTAAGGCGCGGGGAGACCCAGTACTTC
CASSLRRGETQYF
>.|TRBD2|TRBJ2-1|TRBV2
TGTGCCAGCAGAGCGCGGGGGACCAGCAATGAGCAGTTCTTC
CASRARGTSNEQFF
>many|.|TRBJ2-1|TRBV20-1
TGCAGTGCCAGAGGGGTAAACTCCTACAATGAGCAGTTCTTC
CSARGVNSYNEQFF
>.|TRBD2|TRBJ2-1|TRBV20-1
TGCAGTGCTACTAGCGGGGGGTACTCCTACAATGAGCAGTTCTTC
CSATSGGYSYNEQFF
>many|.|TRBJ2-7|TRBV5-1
TGCGCCAGCAGCTTCGACGGAATCTCCTACGAGCAGTACTTC
CASSFDGISYEQYF
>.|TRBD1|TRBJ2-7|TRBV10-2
TGCGCCAGCAGAGTTGGGCAGGGGGCGCGAGAGCAGTACTTC
CASRVGQGAREQYF
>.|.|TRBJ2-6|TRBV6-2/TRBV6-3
TGTGCCAGCAGTGCGGTTGGGGGCTCTGGGGCCAACGTCCTGACTTTC
CASSAVGGSGANVLTF
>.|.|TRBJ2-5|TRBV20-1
TGCAGTGCTAGAGGGTACGGCAGGAAAGAGACCCAGTACTTC
CSARGYGRKETQYF
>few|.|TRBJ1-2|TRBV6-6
TGTGCCAGCAAATATGGCTACACCTTC
CASKYGYTF
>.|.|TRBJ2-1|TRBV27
TGTGCCAGCAGTTTATGGGGGGCGGGCTCCTACAATGAGCAGTTCTTC
CASSLWGAGSYNEQFF
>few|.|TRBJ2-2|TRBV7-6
TGTGCCAGCAGCTCAAAGGGCGGGATCCCCCCCACGAACACCGGGGAGCTGTTTTTT
CASSSKGGIPPTNTGELFF
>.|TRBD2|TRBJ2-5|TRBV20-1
TGCAGTGCTAGTCCACTAGCGGGAGGGCCCTTAGAGACCCAGTACTTC
CSASPLAGGPLETQYF
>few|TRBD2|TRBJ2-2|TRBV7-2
TGTGCCAGCAGAAGCCCAGCGGGAGGCAACACCGGGGAGCTGTTTTTT
CASRSPAGGNTGELFF
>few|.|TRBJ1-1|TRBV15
TGTGCCACCAGCAGAGGCGATTCCGACACTGAAGCTTTCTTT
CATSRGDSDTEAFF
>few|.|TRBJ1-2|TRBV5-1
TGCGCCAGCAGCTTTTTGCCAGGGGACTATGGCTACACCTTC
CASSFLPGDYGYTF
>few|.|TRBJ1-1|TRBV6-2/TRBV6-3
TGTGCCAGCAGTTATTCGGGCAGCAGGGTCACTGAAGCTTTCTTT
CASSYSGSRVTEAFF
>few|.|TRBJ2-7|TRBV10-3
TGTGCCATCAGTGAGAGGGGGTCCTACGAGCAGTACTTC
CAISERGSYEQYF
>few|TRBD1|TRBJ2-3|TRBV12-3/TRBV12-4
TGTGCCAGCAGTAATTTAGGGACAGGGGAGACAGATACGCAGTATTTT
CASSNLGTGETDTQYF
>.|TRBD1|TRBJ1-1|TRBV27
TGTGCCAGCAGCCAAACCGGGACAGTGAACACTGAAGCTTTCTTT
CASSQTGTVNTEAFF
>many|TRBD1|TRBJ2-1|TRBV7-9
TGTGCCAGCAGCTTTGGGGAGGACAGGGGTAATGAGCAGTTCTTC
CASSFGEDRGNEQFF
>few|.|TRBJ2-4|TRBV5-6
TGTGCCAGCAGAAGGACGGTAGCCAAAAACATTCAGTACTTC
CASRRTVAKNIQYF
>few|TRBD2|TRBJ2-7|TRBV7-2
TGTGCCAGCAGCTTAGCTAGCGGGACGTTATACGAGCAGTACTTC
CASSLASGTLYEQYF
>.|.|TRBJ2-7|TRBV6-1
TGTGCCACCTACTTCGGCCGCGAGCAGTACTTC
CATYFGREQYF
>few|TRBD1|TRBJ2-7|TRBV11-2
TGTGCCAGCAGCAATGACCCCCCGCGTTCCGGGACAGGACAGAGAACCTACGAGCAGTACTTC
CASSNDPPRSGTGQRTYEQYF
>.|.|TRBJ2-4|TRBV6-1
TGTGCCAGCAGTGAGTGGCCAGCTCCACCAAACATTCAGTACTTC
CASSEWPAPPNIQYF
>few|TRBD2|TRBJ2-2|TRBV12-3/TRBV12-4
TGTGCCAGCAGGCTTAGCGGGGTGACCGGGGAGCTGTTTTTT
CASRLSGVTGELFF
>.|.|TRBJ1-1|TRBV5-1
TGCGCCAGCAGCCCCTCAGTGGGGCTCACTGAAGCTTTCTTT
CASSPSVGLTEAFF
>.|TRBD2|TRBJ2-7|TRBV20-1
TGCAGTGCTAGAGGGTCTCTAGCGGGTCCCGAGCAGTACTTC
CSARGSLAGPEQYF
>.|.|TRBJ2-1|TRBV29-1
TGCAGCGCCTCAGGGACAACAAGTCCTCCTCCTTTTGGTAATGAGCAGTTCTTC
CSASGTTSPPPFGNEQFF
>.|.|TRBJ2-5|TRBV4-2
TGTGCCAGCAGCCAAGACTGGGGGCGGGAGACCCAGTACTTC
CASSQDWGRETQYF
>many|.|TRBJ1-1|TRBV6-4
TGTGCCAGCAGTGAGAGTCGACTGAACACTGAAGCTTTCTTT
CASSESRLNTEAFF
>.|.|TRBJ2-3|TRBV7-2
TGTGCCAGCAGCCCCCGGAGTAAGGCGCAGTATTTT
CASSPRSKAQYF
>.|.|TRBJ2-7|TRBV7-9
TGTGCCAGCAGCTTACAGGGTGGGGACGAGCAGTACTTC
CASSLQGGDEQYF
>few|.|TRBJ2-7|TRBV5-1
TGCGCCAGCAGCTCTGCGGCGCAAAGCTACGAGCAGTACTTC
CASSSAAQSYEQYF
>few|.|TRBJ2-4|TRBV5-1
TGCGCCAGCAGCCAAGGGACAGCCAAAAACATTCAGTACTTC
CASSQGTAKNIQYF
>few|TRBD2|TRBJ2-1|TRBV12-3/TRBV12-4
TGTGCCAGCAGTTTTGGCGGGGGGGCTCCTGAGCAGTTCTTC
CASSFGGGAPEQFF
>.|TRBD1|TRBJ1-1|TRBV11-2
TGTGCCAGCAGCCACAGGGGTAACACTGAAGCTTTCTTT
CASSHRGNTEAFF
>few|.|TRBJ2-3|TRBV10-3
TGTGCCATCAGTGAGTTGGGAGCTAGCACAGATACGCAGTATTTT
CAISELGASTDTQYF
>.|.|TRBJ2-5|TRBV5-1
TGCGCCAGCAGCTTGTTCGGGAAATTGGCCCAGTACTTC
CASSLFGKLAQYF
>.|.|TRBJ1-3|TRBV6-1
TGTGCCAGCAGCCACGCGATGAGCACCATATATTTT
CASSHAMSTIYF
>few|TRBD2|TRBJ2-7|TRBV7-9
TGTGCCAGCAGCTTAGGAATAGCGGGAGAGAAACCCGAGCAGTACTTC
CASSLGIAGEKPEQYF
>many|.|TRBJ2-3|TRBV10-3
TGTGCCATCAGTGCCTCGAGCGCGGAGCTCACAGATACGCAGTATTTT
CAISASSAELTDTQYF
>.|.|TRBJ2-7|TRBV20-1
TGCAGTGCTAGAGATACGCGGGCTCCCTCCTACGAGCAGTACTTC
CSARDTRAPSYEQYF